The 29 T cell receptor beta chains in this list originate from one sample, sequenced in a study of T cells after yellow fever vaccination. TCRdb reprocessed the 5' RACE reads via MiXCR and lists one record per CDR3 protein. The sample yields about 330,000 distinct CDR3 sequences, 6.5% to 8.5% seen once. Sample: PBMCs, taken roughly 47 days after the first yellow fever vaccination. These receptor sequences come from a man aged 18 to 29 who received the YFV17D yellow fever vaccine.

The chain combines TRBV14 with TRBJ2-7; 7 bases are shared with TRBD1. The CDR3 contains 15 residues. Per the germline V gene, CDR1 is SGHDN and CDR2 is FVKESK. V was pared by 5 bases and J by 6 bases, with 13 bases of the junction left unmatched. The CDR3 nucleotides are TGTGCCAGCAGCTCACTGGGCGTAGGGGGCGGCGAGCAGTACTTC. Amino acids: CASSSLGVGGGEQYF.

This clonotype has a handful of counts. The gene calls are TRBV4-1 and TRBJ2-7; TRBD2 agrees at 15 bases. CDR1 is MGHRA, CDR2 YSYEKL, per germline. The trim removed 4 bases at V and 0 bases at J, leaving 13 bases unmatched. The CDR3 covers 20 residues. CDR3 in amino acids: CASSRLGLAGGPFSSYEQYF. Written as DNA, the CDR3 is TGCGCCAGCAGCCGCCTTGGACTAGCGGGGGGGCCCTTCTCCTCCTACGAGCAGTACTTC.

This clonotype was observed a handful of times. The CDR3 coding sequence is TGTGCCAGCGTGGACAGGTCAAACTACGAGCAGTACTTC. Translation gives CASVDRSNYEQYF. V and J are TRBV6-1 and TRBJ2-7; the match to TRBD1 covers 7 bases. CDR1 and CDR2 from the germline V gene are MNHNS and SASEGT. The CDR3 contains 13 residues. J lost 3 bases, V lost 8 bases, and 7 bases had no gene match.

In DNA form, the CDR3 reads TGCAGTGCTGATCCGGGGGGCCGAAGGGCAGAGACCCAGTACTTC. Translation gives CSADPGGRRAETQYF. This chain uses TRBV20-1 with TRBJ2-5; TRBD2 might be the D (7 bases). Germline CDR1 DFQATT, CDR2 SNEGSKA (reference sequence). The CDR3 is made up of 15 amino acids. Trimming stripped 5 bases from V and 4 bases from J, with 20 bases between.

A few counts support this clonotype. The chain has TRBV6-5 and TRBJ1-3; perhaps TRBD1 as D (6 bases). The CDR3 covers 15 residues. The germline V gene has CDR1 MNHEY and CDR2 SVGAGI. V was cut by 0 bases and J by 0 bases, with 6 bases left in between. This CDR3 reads CASSYSTGSGNTIYF. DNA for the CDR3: TGTGCCAGCAGTTACTCGACAGGCTCTGGAAACACCATATATTTT.

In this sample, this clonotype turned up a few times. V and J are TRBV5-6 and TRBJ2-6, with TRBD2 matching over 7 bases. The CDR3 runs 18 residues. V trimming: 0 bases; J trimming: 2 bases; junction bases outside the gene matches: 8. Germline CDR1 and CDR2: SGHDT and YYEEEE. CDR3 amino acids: CASSLAGLAAPGANVLTF. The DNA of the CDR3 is TGTGCCAGCAGCTTGGCCGGGCTAGCGGCCCCTGGGGCCAACGTCCTGACTTTC.

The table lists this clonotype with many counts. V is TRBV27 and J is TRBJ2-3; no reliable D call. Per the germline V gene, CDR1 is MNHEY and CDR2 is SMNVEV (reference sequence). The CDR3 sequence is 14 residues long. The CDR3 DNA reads TGTGTTACCCGGTCCTACGAGGGCACAGATACGCAGTATTTT. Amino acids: CVTRSYEGTDTQYF.

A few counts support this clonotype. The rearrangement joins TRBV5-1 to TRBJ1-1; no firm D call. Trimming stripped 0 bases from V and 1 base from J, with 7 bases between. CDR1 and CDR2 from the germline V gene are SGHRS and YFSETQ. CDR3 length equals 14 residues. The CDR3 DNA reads TGCGCCAGCAGCTTGGCGGTGGCGAACACTGAAGCTTTCTTT. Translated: CASSLAVANTEAFF.

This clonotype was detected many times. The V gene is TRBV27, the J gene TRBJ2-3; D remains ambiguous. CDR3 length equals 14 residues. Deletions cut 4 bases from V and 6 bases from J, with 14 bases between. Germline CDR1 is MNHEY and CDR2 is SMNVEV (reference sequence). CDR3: CASSSNLGRDTQYF. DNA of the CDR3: TGTGCCAGCAGTTCAAACCTCGGCCGGGATACGCAGTATTTT.

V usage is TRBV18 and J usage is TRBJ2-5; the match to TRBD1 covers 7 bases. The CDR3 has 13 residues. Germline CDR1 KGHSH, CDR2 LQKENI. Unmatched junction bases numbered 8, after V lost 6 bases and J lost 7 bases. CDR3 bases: TGTGCCAGCTCCCGGGACAGAAAAGGGACCCAGTACTTC. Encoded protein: CASSRDRKGTQYF.

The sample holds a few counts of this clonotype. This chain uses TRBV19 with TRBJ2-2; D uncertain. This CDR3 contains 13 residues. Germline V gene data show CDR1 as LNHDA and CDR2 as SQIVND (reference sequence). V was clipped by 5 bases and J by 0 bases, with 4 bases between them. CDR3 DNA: TGTGCCAGTAGTGCGGCGAACACCGGGGAGCTGTTTTTT. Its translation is CASSAANTGELFF. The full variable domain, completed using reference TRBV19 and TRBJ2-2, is DGGITQSPKYLFRKEGQNVTLSCEQNLNHDAMYWYRQDPGQGLRLIYYSQIVNDFQKGDIAEGYSVSREKKESFPLTVTSAQKNPTAFYLCASSAANTGELFFGEGSRLTVL.

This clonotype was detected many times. DNA for the CDR3: TGTGCCAGCAGGACACTCCTAGGTCAGCCCCAGCATTTT. This encodes CASRTLLGQPQHF. This sequence joins TRBV28 and TRBJ1-5; D remains ambiguous. Trimming cost V 6 bases and J 6 bases, with 12 bases left between them. This CDR3 spans 13 amino acids. The V gene's germline CDR1 is MDHEN and CDR2 SYDVKM.

CDR3 DNA sequence: TGTGCCAGCAGGCTAGGGGTCGATCAGCCCCAGCATTTT. Translated: CASRLGVDQPQHF. The V and J genes are TRBV7-9 and TRBJ1-5; perhaps TRBD1 as D (5 bases). The germline V gene has CDR1 SEHNR and CDR2 FQNEAQ (reference sequence). V lost 6 bases and J 5 bases, leaving 11 bases between the germline ends. This CDR3 is built from 13 residues.

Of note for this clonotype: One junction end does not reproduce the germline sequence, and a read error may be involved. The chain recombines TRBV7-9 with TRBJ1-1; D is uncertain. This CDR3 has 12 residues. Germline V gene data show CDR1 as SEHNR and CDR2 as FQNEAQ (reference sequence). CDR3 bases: TGTGCCAGCACCTTAGGACCGTTTGAAGCTTTCTTT. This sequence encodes CASTLGPFEAFF.

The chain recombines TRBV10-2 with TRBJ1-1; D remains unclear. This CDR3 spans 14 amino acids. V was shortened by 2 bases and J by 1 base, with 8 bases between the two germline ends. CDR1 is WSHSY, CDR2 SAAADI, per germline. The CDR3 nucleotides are TGCGCCAGCAGTGAGACCAGATGGAACACTGAAGCTTTCTTT. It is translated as CASSETRWNTEAFF.

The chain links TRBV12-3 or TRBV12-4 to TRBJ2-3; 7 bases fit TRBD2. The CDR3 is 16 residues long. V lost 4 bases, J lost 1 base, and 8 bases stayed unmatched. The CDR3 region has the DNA TGTGCCAGCAGTTCACTCTTCCGGGGGGGCACAGATACGCAGTATTTT. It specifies CASSSLFRGGTDTQYF.

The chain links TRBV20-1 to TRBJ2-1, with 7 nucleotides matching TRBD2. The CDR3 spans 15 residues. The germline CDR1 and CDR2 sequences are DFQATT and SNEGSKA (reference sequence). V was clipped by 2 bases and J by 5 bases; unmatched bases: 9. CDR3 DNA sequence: TGCAGTGCTAGAAGGACTAGTGACGGTAACAATGAGCAGTTCTTC. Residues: CSARRTSDGNNEQFF.

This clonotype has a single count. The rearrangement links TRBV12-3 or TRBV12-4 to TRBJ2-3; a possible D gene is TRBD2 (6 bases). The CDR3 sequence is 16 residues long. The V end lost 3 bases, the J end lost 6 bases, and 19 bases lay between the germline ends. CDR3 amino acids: CASSFGGGHRGDTQYF. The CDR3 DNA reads TGTGCCAGCAGTTTCGGGGGTGGTCACCGGGGCGATACGCAGTATTTT.

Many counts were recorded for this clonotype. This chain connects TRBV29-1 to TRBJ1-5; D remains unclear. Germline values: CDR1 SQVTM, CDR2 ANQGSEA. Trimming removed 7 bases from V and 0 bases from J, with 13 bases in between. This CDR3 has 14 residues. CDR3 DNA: TGCAGCGCTAGTATTGGAAATAGCAATCAGCCCCAGCATTTT. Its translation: CSASIGNSNQPQHF.

The CDR3 DNA sequence: TGTGCCAGCAGCTTATCTCGGGGCATGAACACTGAAGCTTTCTTT. It encodes CASSLSRGMNTEAFF. The chain joins TRBV7-2 to TRBJ1-1; the D gene is possibly TRBD1 (5 bases). Trimming took off 2 bases at V and 0 bases at J, with 10 bases between the two ends. Germline V lookup: CDR1 SGHTA, CDR2 FQGNSA. The length of the CDR3 is 15 residues.

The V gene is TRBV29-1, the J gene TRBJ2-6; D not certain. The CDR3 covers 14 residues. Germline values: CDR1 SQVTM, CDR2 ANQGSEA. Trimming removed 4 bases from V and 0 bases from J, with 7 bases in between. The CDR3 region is CSVAHNSGANVLTF. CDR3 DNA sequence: TGCAGCGTTGCGCACAACTCTGGGGCCAACGTCCTGACTTTC.

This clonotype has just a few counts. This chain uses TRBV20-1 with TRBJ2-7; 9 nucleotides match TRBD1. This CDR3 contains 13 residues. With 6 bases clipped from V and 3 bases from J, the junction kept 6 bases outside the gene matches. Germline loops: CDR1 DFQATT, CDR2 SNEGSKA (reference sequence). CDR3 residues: CSADGQGLYEQYF. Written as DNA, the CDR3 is TGCAGTGCGGACGGACAGGGGCTCTACGAGCAGTACTTC.

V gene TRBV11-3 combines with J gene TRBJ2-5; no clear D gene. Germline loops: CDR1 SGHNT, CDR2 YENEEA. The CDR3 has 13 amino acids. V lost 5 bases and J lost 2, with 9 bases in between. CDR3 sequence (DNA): TGTGCCAGCAGCCGTGGACGGCAAGAGACCCAGTACTTC. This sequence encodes CASSRGRQETQYF.

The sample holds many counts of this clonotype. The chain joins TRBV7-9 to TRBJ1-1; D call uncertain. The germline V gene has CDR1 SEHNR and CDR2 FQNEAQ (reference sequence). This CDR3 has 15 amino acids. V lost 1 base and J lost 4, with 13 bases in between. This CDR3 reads CASSLVSGSTTEAFF. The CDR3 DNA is TGTGCCAGCAGCTTAGTGTCCGGGAGTACCACTGAAGCTTTCTTT.

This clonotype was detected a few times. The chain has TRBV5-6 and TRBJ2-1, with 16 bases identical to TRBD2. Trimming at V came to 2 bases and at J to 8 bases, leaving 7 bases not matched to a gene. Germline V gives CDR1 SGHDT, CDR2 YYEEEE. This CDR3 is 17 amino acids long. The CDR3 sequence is CASSFPGTSGGADEQFF. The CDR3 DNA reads TGTGCCAGCAGCTTCCCCGGGACTAGCGGGGGGGCCGATGAGCAGTTCTTC.

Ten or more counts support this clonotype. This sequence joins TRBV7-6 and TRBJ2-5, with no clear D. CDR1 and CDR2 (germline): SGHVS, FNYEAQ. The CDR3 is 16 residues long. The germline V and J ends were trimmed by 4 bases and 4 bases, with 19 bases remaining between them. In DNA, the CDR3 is TGTGCCAGCAGCTCGCCCCCGGGCCGCCTAGGAGAGACCCAGTACTTC. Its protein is CASSSPPGRLGETQYF.

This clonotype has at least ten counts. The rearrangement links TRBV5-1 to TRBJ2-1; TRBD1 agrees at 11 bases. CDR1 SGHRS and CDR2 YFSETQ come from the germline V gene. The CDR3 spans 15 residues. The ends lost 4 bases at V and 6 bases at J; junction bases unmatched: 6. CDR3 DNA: TGCGCCAGCAGCCTCGGACAGGGGGCTTTCAATGAGCAGTTCTTC. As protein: CASSLGQGAFNEQFF.

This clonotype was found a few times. CDR3: CAIRATGSNYGYTF. For the CDR3, the DNA is TGTGCCATCAGGGCGACAGGGAGCAACTATGGCTACACCTTC. The chain uses TRBV10-3 and TRBJ1-2; the match to TRBD1 covers 7 bases. CDR3 length: 14 residues. Losses at the gene ends were 6 bases for V and 2 bases for J; bases not matched to a gene: 6. Germline-derived CDR1 and CDR2 are ENHRY and SYGVKD.

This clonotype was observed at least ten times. CDR3 sequence: CASSQVRTQFTDTQYF. The CDR3 bases are TGTGCCAGCAGCCAAGTACGGACACAATTCACAGATACGCAGTATTTT. V usage is TRBV14 and J usage is TRBJ2-3, with D possibly TRBD1 on 5 matching bases. The V gene lost 1 base and the J gene lost 2 bases, with 13 bases spanning the gap. There are 16 residues in the CDR3. Germline V lookup: CDR1 SGHDN, CDR2 FVKESK.